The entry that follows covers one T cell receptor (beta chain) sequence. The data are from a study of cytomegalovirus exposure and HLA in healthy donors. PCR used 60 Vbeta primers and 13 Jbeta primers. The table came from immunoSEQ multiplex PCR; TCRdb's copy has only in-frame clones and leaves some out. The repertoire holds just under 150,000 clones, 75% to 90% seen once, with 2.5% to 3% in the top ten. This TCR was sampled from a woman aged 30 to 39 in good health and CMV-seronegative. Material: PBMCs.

CDR3 bases: TGCGCCAGCAGCCATCCGGACAGGGGAGGCACAGATACGCAGTATTTT. Translating gives CASSHPDRGGTDTQYF. This chain connects TRBV4-1 to TRBJ2-3; 9 nucleotides align to TRBD1. V gave up 3 bases and J gave up 1 base; unmatched junction bases: 5. Germline V gene sequence: CDR1 MGHRA, CDR2 YSYEKL. The CDR3 totals 16 residues.